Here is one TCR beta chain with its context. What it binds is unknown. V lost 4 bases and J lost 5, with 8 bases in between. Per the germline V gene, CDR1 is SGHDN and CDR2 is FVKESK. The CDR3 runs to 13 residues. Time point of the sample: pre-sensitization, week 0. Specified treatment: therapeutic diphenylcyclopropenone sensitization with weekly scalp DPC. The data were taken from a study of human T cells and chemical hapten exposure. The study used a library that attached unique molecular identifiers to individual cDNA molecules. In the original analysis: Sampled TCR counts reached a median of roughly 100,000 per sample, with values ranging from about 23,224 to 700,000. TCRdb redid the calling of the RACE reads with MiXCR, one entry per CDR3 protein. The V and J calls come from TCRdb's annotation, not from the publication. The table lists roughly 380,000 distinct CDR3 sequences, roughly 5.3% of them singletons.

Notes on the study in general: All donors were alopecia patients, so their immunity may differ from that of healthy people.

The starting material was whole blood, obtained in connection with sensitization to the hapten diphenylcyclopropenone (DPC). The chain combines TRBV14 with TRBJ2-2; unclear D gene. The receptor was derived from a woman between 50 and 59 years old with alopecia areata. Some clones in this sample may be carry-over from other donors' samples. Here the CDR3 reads CASSRFGTGELFF. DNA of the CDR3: TGTGCCAGCAGCCGATTTGGAACCGGGGAGCTGTTTTTT.